This record looks at one T cell receptor (beta chain) sequence and its context. Germline V lookup: CDR1 MDHEN, CDR2 SYDVKM. The CDR3 consists of 17 residues. Trimming cost V 3 bases and J 2 bases; bases outside gene matches: 6. Clones were sequenced by immunoSEQ multiplex PCR, and TCRdb holds only the in-frame ones, with some missing. Here the sample spans some 640,000 clones, approximately 89% being singletons. The sample originates from a study of shared T cell receptors in the human thymus. This sample was shared with a second study, whose subject was human thymus T cells. That source adds: Obtained as resections during corrective heart surgery, the thymus tissue was then studied. Related reports documented highly overlapping thymic repertoires among unrelated individuals.

The source material was thymocytes. This clonotype was obtained from a boy under two years old with a congenital heart defect. The gene calls are TRBV28 and TRBJ2-3, with 12 bases lining up with TRBD2. The CDR3 spells CASSLWGTSGPTDTQYF. DNA for the CDR3: TGTGCCAGCAGTTTGTGGGGGACTAGCGGGCCCACAGATACGCAGTATTTT.